Each of the 32 T cell receptor beta chains below was sequenced from the same sample in a study of blood T cell repertoires in COVID-19. Generated by immunoSEQ multiplex PCR, the TCRdb table keeps only in-frame clones and is missing some. The table has roughly 97,000 clones, about three quarters seen once. The sequencing sample was made of peripheral blood. These receptors all stem from a man between 65 and 85 years old with acute or convalescent COVID-19.

V is TRBV2 and J is TRBJ2-7; TRBD1 might be the D (5 bases). Germline V gene data show CDR1 as SNHLY and CDR2 as FYNNEI. V was shortened by 2 bases and J by 0 bases, with 8 bases between the two germline ends. The CDR3 runs to 14 residues. CDR3 nucleotides: TGTGCCAGCAGTGAACAGGGTAGCTCCTACGAGCAGTACGTC. It codes for CASSEQGSSYEQYV.

The V and J genes are TRBV5-1 and TRBJ1-6; 9 positions match TRBD1. Germline V gene sequence: CDR1 SGHRS, CDR2 YFSETQ. The V segment lost 5 bases and the J segment 7 bases; nucleotides outside the gene matches: 13. The CDR3 is 17 amino acids. In DNA form, the CDR3 reads TGCGCCAGCAGATCTACAGGGGGCGATTACGACAATTCACCCCTCCACTTT. The encoded protein is CASRSTGGDYDNSPLHF.

The rearrangement links TRBV15 to TRBJ2-7; D gene unclear. V lost 0 bases to trimming and J lost 3 bases, with 12 bases between them. The CDR3 consists of 15 residues. Germline CDR1 and CDR2: LNHNV and YYDKDF (reference sequence). The CDR3 sequence is CATSRDLGSGYEQYV. Written as DNA, the CDR3 is TGTGCCACCAGCAGAGATCTGGGCAGTGGCTACGAGCAGTACGTC.

This clone came up once. The chain combines TRBV5-5 with TRBJ2-7; 8 bases map to TRBD1. This CDR3 comprises 15 residues. CDR1 is SGHKS, CDR2 YYEKEE, per germline (reference sequence). The ends lost 0 bases at V and 0 bases at J; junction bases unmatched: 2. CDR3 loop: CASSLGDRSSYEQYF. The CDR3, as DNA: TGTGCCAGCAGCTTGGGGGACAGGAGCTCCTACGAGCAGTACTTC.

In its sample, this clone was seen a few times. DNA of the CDR3: TGTGCCAGCAGTTCGAAATCCGGGACTGAAGCTTTCTTT. Protein: CASSSKSGTEAFF. This sequence joins TRBV6-5 and TRBJ1-1, with unresolved D. This CDR3 comprises 13 residues. Germline values: CDR1 MNHEY, CDR2 SVGAGI. V lost 4 bases, J lost 5 bases, and 11 bases lay in between.

The chain employs TRBV11-2 and TRBJ2-2; 10 nucleotides align to TRBD2. J was trimmed by 4 bases and V by 1 base; bases with no gene match: 9. The CDR3 spans 18 residues. The germline V gene encodes CDR1 SGHAT and CDR2 FQNNGV. CDR3 bases: TGTGCCAGCAGCTTAGGGTATCTTGTAGCGGGAGGCACCGGGGAGCTGTTTTTT. Translated, it gives CASSLGYLVAGGTGELFF.

The chain joins TRBV5-5 to TRBJ2-1; D possibly corresponds to TRBD2 (6 bases). CDR3 length: 15 residues. V was cut by 0 bases and J by 2 bases, with 9 bases left in between. Germline V gives CDR1 SGHKS, CDR2 YYEKEE (reference sequence). The CDR3 reads CASSLGEATYNEQFF. The CDR3 region has the DNA TGTGCCAGCAGCTTGGGGGAGGCCACCTACAATGAGCAGTTCTTC.

The rearrangement joins TRBV28 to TRBJ1-5, with a weak D call TRBD1 (6 bases). The CDR3 is 15 residues long. V was cut by 6 bases and J by 4 bases, with 16 bases left in between. CDR1 and CDR2 (germline): MDHEN, SYDVKM. CDR3 sequence: CASRGAGSLNQPQHF. As DNA, the CDR3 is TGTGCCAGCAGGGGGGCCGGCTCGTTAAATCAGCCCCAGCATTTT.

This CDR3 is CASINGGSRNTIYF. The CDR3 DNA reads TGTGCCAGCATCAACGGGGGTAGTAGAAACACCATATATTTT. The chain joins TRBV6-6 to TRBJ1-3; a possible D gene is TRBD1 (5 bases). The germline CDR1 and CDR2 sequences are MNHNY and SVGAGI (reference sequence). CDR3 length: 14 residues. V was shortened by 7 bases and J by 5 bases, with 15 bases between the two germline ends.

The V and J genes are TRBV27 and TRBJ2-2; the match to TRBD1 covers 7 bases. The CDR3 has 14 residues. Trimming at V came to 6 bases and at J to 0 bases, leaving 1 base not matched to a gene. The germline CDR1 and CDR2 sequences are MNHEY and SMNVEV (reference sequence). The CDR3 DNA follows: TGTGCCAGCAGCGGACAGGCGAACACCGGGGAGCTGTTTTTT. Translating it yields CASSGQANTGELFF.

V and J are TRBV21-1 and TRBJ2-5; the table assigns TRBD2, which was not confirmed against the DNA. TRBV21-1 is a listed pseudogene. The CDR3 totals 18 residues. The CDR3 sequence is CASTGGRMGYRSQETQYF. For the CDR3, the DNA is TGTGCCAGCACCGGAGGGCGGATGGGGTATCGGTCCCAAGAGACCCAGTACTTC.

The chain uses TRBV6-5 and TRBJ2-7, with D possibly TRBD1 on 6 matching bases. This CDR3 contains 13 residues. Trimming left V 4 bases short and J 4 bases short, with 11 bases between. Germline assignment: CDR1 MNHEY and CDR2 SVGAGI. The CDR3 sequence: CASSSQGIYEQYV. The CDR3, as DNA: TGTGCCAGCAGTTCCCAGGGGATTTACGAGCAGTACGTC.

The chain combines TRBV15 with TRBJ1-5, with D possibly matching TRBD1 (6 bases). V was clipped by 3 bases and J by 4 bases, with 10 bases between them. Germline V gives CDR1 LNHNV, CDR2 YYDKDF (reference sequence). The CDR3 sequence is 14 residues long. The CDR3 spells CATSSQGPNQPQHF. CDR3 bases: TGTGCCACCAGCAGCCAGGGGCCGAATCAGCCCCAGCATTTT.

The chain uses TRBV5-1 and TRBJ1-3; D call uncertain. The V and J ends lost 4 bases and 2 bases respectively, with 7 bases between them. This CDR3 is built from 13 residues. Germline CDR1 and CDR2: SGHRS and YFSETQ. The CDR3 sequence: CASSPGTGNTIYF. The CDR3 nucleotides read TGCGCCAGCAGCCCCGGGACTGGAAACACCATATATTTT.

This clone has only a few counts. The rearrangement links TRBV5-1 to TRBJ2-2, with 10 bases lining up with TRBD2. In germline, CDR1 is SGHRS, CDR2 YFSETQ. The trim removed 3 bases at V and 2 bases at J, leaving 10 bases unmatched. This CDR3 has 18 amino acids. The CDR3 DNA follows: TGCGCCAGCAGCTCAGGGATCCTAGCGGGAGTTAACACCGGGGAGCTGTTTTTT. Its protein product is CASSSGILAGVNTGELFF. Full variable domain (remainder filled in from reference TRBV5-1 and TRBJ2-2): KAGVTQTPRYLIKTRGQQVTLSCSPISGHRSVSWYQQTPGQGLQFLFEYFSETQRNKGNFPGRFSGRQFSNSRSEMNVSTLELGDSALYLCASSSGILAGVNTGELFFGEGSRLTVL.

The chain recombines TRBV28 with TRBJ1-5; 8 bases line up with TRBD1. CDR3 size: 14 residues. The germline V gene has CDR1 MDHEN and CDR2 SYDVKM. V trimming: 5 bases; J trimming: 9 bases; junction bases outside the gene matches: 9. CDR3 DNA: TGTGCCAGCAGTCCAGGACAGGGTTCGGGGCCCCAGCATTTT. Amino acids: CASSPGQGSGPQHF.

The V call is TRBV6-1, the J call TRBJ1-5; D is ambiguous. V was trimmed by 0 bases and J by 4 bases, leaving 7 bases between them. The CDR3 consists of 14 residues. The V gene's germline CDR1 is MNHNS and CDR2 SASEGT. CDR3 in DNA: TGTGCCAGCAGTGAAGCCGACGGGAATCAGCCCCAGCATTTT. It encodes CASSEADGNQPQHF.

V is TRBV19 and J is TRBJ1-5; the D gene is possibly TRBD1 (5 bases). V was cut by 2 bases and J by 0 bases, with 11 bases left in between. CDR3 length equals 16 residues. Germline loops: CDR1 LNHDA, CDR2 SQIVND (reference sequence). The CDR3 DNA is TGTGCCAGTAGTATACGGGCAGGGAATAGCAATCAGCCCCAGCATTTT. Translating it yields CASSIRAGNSNQPQHF.

CDR3 residues: CASSPPKGINYGYTF. CDR3 bases: TGCGCCAGCAGCCCGCCGAAGGGGATCAACTATGGCTACACCTTC. This sequence joins TRBV4-1 and TRBJ1-2, with D perhaps matching TRBD1 (5 bases). Trimming left V 4 bases short and J 2 bases short, with 14 bases between. This CDR3 contains 15 residues. CDR1 MGHRA and CDR2 YSYEKL come from the germline V gene.

V gene TRBV10-3 combines with J gene TRBJ1-2; TRBD1 aligns across 8 bases. CDR3 length equals 13 residues. Germline V lookup: CDR1 ENHRY, CDR2 SYGVKD. Unmatched junction bases numbered 9, after V lost 7 bases and J lost 8 bases. CDR3 sequence: CAITPTGERGYTF. CDR3 nucleotides: TGTGCCATCACCCCGACAGGGGAACGGGGCTACACCTTC.

Only a few counts were recorded for this clone. The rearrangement links TRBV24-1 to TRBJ2-2, with 8 positions matching TRBD1. This CDR3 region has 14 residues. From germline, CDR1 is KGHDR and CDR2 SFDVKD. V shed 9 bases, J shed 3 bases, and the junction held 5 bases outside the gene matches. CDR3 sequence reads: CATGKQGDTGELFF. In DNA form, the CDR3 reads TGTGCCACCGGAAAACAGGGGGACACCGGGGAGCTGTTTTTT.

This rearrangement joins TRBV2 to TRBJ2-5; TRBD2 matches at 10 bases. Germline CDR1 SNHLY, CDR2 FYNNEI. The CDR3 covers 16 residues. V lost 4 bases to trimming and J lost 4 bases; unmatched junction nucleotides: 9. CDR3 in amino acids: CASSGRLAGASETQYF. The CDR3 region has the DNA TGTGCCAGCAGTGGGAGGCTAGCGGGAGCGTCAGAGACCCAGTACTTC.

The V gene is TRBV11-3, the J gene TRBJ2-3; D may be TRBD1 (6 bases). The germline V and J ends were trimmed by 2 bases and 3 bases, with 6 bases remaining between them. The CDR3 runs to 13 residues. The germline V gene has CDR1 SGHNT and CDR2 YENEEA. The CDR3 reads CASSLTGTDTQYF. The DNA for the CDR3 is TGTGCCAGCAGCTTAACAGGGACAGATACGCAGTATTTT. Full variable domain (rest looked up from reference TRBV11-3 and TRBJ2-3): EAGVVQSPRYKIIEKKQPVAFWCNPISGHNTLYWYLQNLGQGPELLIRYENEEAVDDSQLPKDRFSAERLKGVDSTLKIQPAELGDSAVYLCASSLTGTDTQYFGPGTRLTVL.

This sequence joins TRBV4-2 and TRBJ2-7, with D possibly matching TRBD2 (5 bases). The ends were cut back, 1 base at V and 0 bases at J, with 10 bases in the middle. CDR1 is LGHNA, CDR2 YNFKEQ, per germline. This CDR3 has 15 amino acids. The DNA of the CDR3 is TGTGCCAGCAGCCAAGGCGGAGGCAGCTCCTACGAGCAGTACTTC. It codes for CASSQGGGSSYEQYF.

The CDR3 DNA reads as TGTGCCAGCAGCTTGGCCGACACAGGGGACCCGCACGAGACCCAGTACTTC. This codes for CASSLADTGDPHETQYF. The chain recombines TRBV5-4 with TRBJ2-5; TRBD1 agrees at 7 bases. The CDR3 length is 17 residues. CDR1 SGHNT and CDR2 YYREEE come from the germline V gene (reference sequence). V dropped 0 bases and J dropped 5; count of bases not matched to a gene: 13.

The CDR3 DNA follows: TGCGCCAGCAGTGACAGGGTGAACACTGAAGCTTTCTTT. This gives the protein CASSDRVNTEAFF. V usage is TRBV10-2 and J usage is TRBJ1-1, with a tentative D call TRBD1 (5 bases). Germline V gene lookup returns CDR1 WSHSY and CDR2 SAAADI. The ends were cut back, 3 bases at V and 0 bases at J, with 5 bases in the middle. The length of the CDR3 is 13 residues.

The chain links TRBV7-6 to TRBJ2-1; 11 bases agree with TRBD2. CDR1 and CDR2 from the germline V gene are SGHVS and FNYEAQ. Trimming at V came to 5 bases and at J to 1 base, leaving 7 bases not matched to a gene. This CDR3 spans 17 amino acids. CDR3 DNA: TGTGCCAGCAGCCCCGGGACTAGCGGCCCTTCCTACAATGAGCAGTTCTTC. This translates into CASSPGTSGPSYNEQFF.

The chain links TRBV7-3 to TRBJ2-3; 13 bases agree with TRBD2. This CDR3 contains 16 residues. CDR1 is SGHTA, CDR2 FQGTGA, per germline. J gave up 1 base and V 5 bases, and 3 bases lay outside the gene matches. CDR3 DNA: TGTGCCAGCAGCCCCGGACTAGCGGGGGGCACAGATACGCAGTATTTT. It encodes CASSPGLAGGTDTQYF.

The J gene is TRBJ2-1, the V gene TRBV6-6; TRBD2 matches 7 bases. The J segment lost 4 bases and the V segment lost 2 bases, leaving 2 bases of the junction unmatched. This CDR3 has 14 residues. CDR1 and CDR2 from the germline V gene are MNHNY and SVGAGI (reference sequence). In nucleotides, the CDR3 is TGTGCCAGCAGTTACAGGGAGGGTTACAATGAGCAGTTCTTC. This encodes CASSYREGYNEQFF.

The gene calls are TRBV4-2 and TRBJ2-5, with 9 nucleotides matching TRBD2. V shed 1 base, J shed 0 bases, and the junction held 24 bases outside the gene matches. CDR3 length equals 23 residues. Germline V CDR1 and CDR2: LGHNA, YNFKEQ. The CDR3 DNA is TGTGCCAGCAGCCAAGGGGGGTGGTCGGGAGGTAGCGGGGGCCTTGTGTACCAAGAGACCCAGTACTTC. Translated: CASSQGGWSGGSGGLVYQETQYF.

The rearrangement joins TRBV6-5 to TRBJ1-1; 10 bases match TRBD1. Per the germline V gene, CDR1 is MNHEY and CDR2 is SVGAGI. V shed 9 bases and J 3 bases; nucleotides not matched to a gene: 4. This CDR3 has 13 amino acids. The CDR3 bases are TGTGCCAGTAAGACAGGGGGCTACACTGAAGCTTTCTTT. Its translation: CASKTGGYTEAFF.

V is TRBV6-4 and J is TRBJ1-2; D may be TRBD1 (6 bases). Per the germline V gene, CDR1 is MRHNA and CDR2 is SNTAGT. The CDR3 loop spans 13 amino acids. Trimming took off 6 bases at V and 6 bases at J, with 14 bases between the two ends. Here the CDR3 DNA reads TGTGCCAGCAGGCCCGGACAGAATAATGGCTACACCTTC. Amino acid sequence: CASRPGQNNGYTF.